This TCR beta chain was identified during a study of blood T cell repertoires in COVID-19. Overall study context: PBMCs, B-cell-depleted T cells, or T cells were the source of the cDNA or gDNA that made up the material.

The table lists this clone with a count of one. Trimming removed 0 bases from V and 2 bases from J, with 8 bases in between. The CDR3 is made up of 14 amino acids. From germline, CDR1 is SGHDN and CDR2 FVKESK. Using immunoSEQ multiplex PCR, the repertoire was profiled, and TCRdb retains in-frame clones only, with some absent. The table shows roughly 27,000 clones, with about 76% occurring only once. The chain uses TRBV14 and TRBJ2-7; no firm D call. The sequence was obtained from an elderly man with active or convalescent COVID-19. The specimen was peripheral blood. The CDR3 reads CASSQEASAYEQYF. CDR3 sequence (DNA): TGTGCCAGCAGCCAAGAGGCCTCAGCCTACGAGCAGTACTTC.